A single sample is the source of the 25 T cell receptor beta chains below, sequenced in a study of blood T cell repertoires in COVID-19. Libraries were prepared by immunoSEQ multiplex PCR; TCRdb keeps only in-frame clonotypes and omits some of them. This sample yields a few hundred thousand clones, of which approximately 83% are seen a single time; about 2.2% belongs to the top ten. Source material: peripheral blood. All receptors derive from a woman in her 30s who had recovered from COVID-19.

V and J are TRBV6-1 and TRBJ2-3, with D perhaps TRBD1 (5 bases). The CDR3 has 13 residues. Trimming removed 2 bases at V and 9 bases at J, with 12 bases between. Germline V CDR1 and CDR2: MNHNS, SASEGT. The CDR3 here is CASSEQQVGTQYF. The CDR3 coding sequence is TGTGCCAGCAGTGAACAACAGGTGGGCACGCAGTATTTT.

This chain connects TRBV10-3 to TRBJ2-1; 8 bases map to TRBD2. The junction had 4 bases not matched to a gene; V was cut back by 10 bases and J by 8 bases. CDR3 size: 11 residues. Germline assignment: CDR1 ENHRY and CDR2 SYGVKD. This chain's CDR3 is CATMREDEQFF. The CDR3 DNA sequence: TGTGCCACCATGCGGGAGGATGAGCAGTTCTTC.

In this sample, this clone turned up once. The CDR3: CASSSRGREFF. The CDR3 DNA reads as TGTGCCAGCAGTTCAAGGGGGCGCGAGTTCTTC. This rearrangement joins TRBV12-3 or TRBV12-4 to TRBJ2-1, with 7 bases that match TRBD1. This CDR3 is built from 11 residues. V shed 4 bases and J 14 bases; nucleotides not matched to a gene: 5.

The chain combines TRBV7-9 with TRBJ1-4; TRBD1 is a possible D gene (5 bases). CDR3 length: 14 residues. Trimming stripped 7 bases from V and 5 bases from J, with 14 bases between. Germline V gene lookup returns CDR1 SEHNR and CDR2 FQNEAQ (reference sequence). The CDR3: CASTNWEGNEKLFF. CDR3 DNA: TGTGCCAGCACCAATTGGGAGGGGAATGAAAAACTGTTTTTT.

This chain uses TRBV13 with TRBJ2-7, with 9 bases aligning to TRBD1. The CDR3 extends over 17 amino acids. The germline CDR1 and CDR2 sequences are PRHDT and FYEKMQ (reference sequence). V lost 6 bases to trimming and J lost 4 bases; unmatched junction nucleotides: 16. This CDR3 reads CASSSSTPGQGRYEQYF. DNA for the CDR3: TGTGCCAGCAGTTCGTCGACGCCGGGACAGGGACGATACGAGCAGTACTTC.

The chain joins TRBV27 to TRBJ1-2; D possibly corresponds to TRBD1 (5 bases). The ends were cut back, 6 bases at V and 6 bases at J, with 14 bases in the middle. CDR1 is MNHEY, CDR2 SMNVEV, per germline (reference sequence). The CDR3 extends over 13 amino acids. CDR3 amino acids: CASSRNLRDGYTF. CDR3 nucleotide sequence: TGTGCCAGCAGCCGAAACCTCAGGGATGGCTACACCTTC.

The rearrangement uses TRBV30 and TRBJ2-1, with a possible D match to TRBD1 (5 bases). Germline assignment: CDR1 GTSNPN and CDR2 SVGIG (reference sequence). The CDR3 consists of 12 residues. V dropped 8 bases and J dropped 0 bases, with 8 bases sitting between them. The CDR3 sequence is CAQGSSYNEQFF. The CDR3 DNA follows: TGTGCCCAGGGAAGCTCCTACAATGAGCAGTTCTTC. Filled out from reference TRBV30 and TRBJ2-1, the complete variable domain reads SQTIHQWPATLVQPVGSPLSLECTVEGTSNPNLYWYRQAAGRGLQLLFYSVGIGQISSEVPQNLSASRPQDRQFILSSKKLLLSDSGFYLCAQGSSYNEQFFGPGTRLTVL.

This chain connects TRBV11-2 to TRBJ1-2; D remains ambiguous. Germline V gives CDR1 SGHAT, CDR2 FQNNGV. Trimming pared 4 bases from V and 0 bases from J, leaving 6 bases between. The length of the CDR3 is 13 residues. Here the CDR3 reads CASSSLTNYGYTF. The CDR3 DNA follows: TGTGCCAGCAGCTCCTTAACTAACTATGGCTACACCTTC.

The rearrangement joins TRBV5-4 to TRBJ2-3, with TRBD1 matching over 11 bases. The germline CDR1 and CDR2 sequences are SGHNT and YYREEE (reference sequence). After removal of 4 bases from V and 2 bases from J, the junction contained 9 bases not matched to a gene. The CDR3 extends over 17 amino acids. This CDR3 reads CASSETGQGGITDTQYF. The CDR3 DNA follows: TGTGCCAGCAGCGAAACGGGACAGGGGGGGATCACAGATACGCAGTATTTT.

This clone was recorded only once. V is TRBV19 and J is TRBJ1-1; the match to TRBD1 covers 8 bases. The length of the CDR3 is 15 residues. CDR1 is LNHDA and CDR2 is SQIVND in the germline V gene (reference sequence). The ends lost 1 base at V and 6 bases at J; junction bases unmatched: 7. The CDR3 loop reads CASSIVSGQGAEAFF. CDR3 coding DNA: TGTGCCAGTAGTATAGTGTCCGGACAGGGCGCTGAAGCTTTCTTT.

The J gene is TRBJ1-2, the V gene TRBV12-3 or TRBV12-4, with D possibly matching TRBD1 (5 bases). The CDR3 has 13 residues. The germline V and J ends were trimmed by 2 bases and 8 bases, with 12 bases remaining between them. The CDR3 DNA reads as TGTGCCAGCAGTTTACTGGAGGGACGGGGCTACACCTTC. It translates to CASSLLEGRGYTF.

The rearrangement joins TRBV13 to TRBJ2-3; TRBD2 matches 10 bases. The germline V gene encodes CDR1 PRHDT and CDR2 FYEKMQ (reference sequence). The CDR3 length is 15 residues. The trim removed 4 bases at V and 4 bases at J, leaving 5 bases unmatched. As DNA, the CDR3 is TGTGCCAGCAGCTCCGGGACTAGCGAACCAGATACGCAGTATTTT. Its protein is CASSSGTSEPDTQYF.

This clone was recorded once. The CDR3 loop reads CAWSVDREQPQHF. The CDR3 DNA follows: TGTGCCTGGAGTGTAGACAGGGAGCAGCCCCAGCATTTT. The chain joins TRBV30 to TRBJ1-5; 7 bases align to TRBD1. This CDR3 has 13 residues. Looked up from germline, CDR1 is GTSNPN and CDR2 is SVGIG (reference sequence). The V and J ends lost 0 bases and 7 bases, in that order; junction bases with no gene match: 3.

The chain combines TRBV28 with TRBJ1-3; 9 nucleotides agree with TRBD1. Germline CDR1 reads MDHEN; CDR2 reads SYDVKM. J gave up 1 base and V 6 bases, and 10 bases lay outside the gene matches. The CDR3 totals 17 residues. CDR3 DNA: TGTGCCAGCAGACCCCCGGGGACAGGGTTTTCTGGAAACACCATATATTTT. Protein sequence: CASRPPGTGFSGNTIYF.

V usage is TRBV30 and J usage is TRBJ2-3; D unclear. CDR3 length: 14 residues. The V gene's germline CDR1 is GTSNPN and CDR2 SVGIG (reference sequence). V gave up 4 bases and J gave up 4 bases, with 15 bases separating them. Here the CDR3 reads CAWTPDMMADTQYF. The CDR3 region has the DNA TGTGCCTGGACTCCTGACATGATGGCAGATACGCAGTATTTT.

In this sample, this clone turned up once. This sequence joins TRBV5-1 and TRBJ2-3; D might be TRBD2 (6 bases). Germline assignment: CDR1 SGHRS and CDR2 YFSETQ. V dropped 2 bases and J dropped 3 bases, with 13 bases sitting between them. This CDR3 contains 15 residues. CDR3: CASSLTVGSTDTQYF. The CDR3 DNA is TGCGCCAGCAGCTTAACGGTCGGGAGTACAGATACGCAGTATTTT.

The chain has TRBV14 and TRBJ2-1; 12 bases agree with TRBD2. Per germline, CDR1 SGHDN and CDR2 FVKESK. This CDR3 has 18 amino acids. V dropped 0 bases and J dropped 4; count of bases not matched to a gene: 7. The CDR3: CASSQDPQGLAGYNEQFF. The DNA of the CDR3 is TGTGCCAGCAGCCAAGATCCCCAAGGACTAGCGGGGTACAATGAGCAGTTCTTC.

The chain employs TRBV27 and TRBJ2-3; weak D call: TRBD2 (5 bases). The length of the CDR3 is 13 residues. The germline V gene has CDR1 MNHEY and CDR2 SMNVEV (reference sequence). Trimming pared 3 bases from V and 6 bases from J, leaving 10 bases between. The chain's CDR3 is CASSLSLADTQYF. CDR3 nucleotides: TGTGCCAGCAGTTTGTCTCTAGCCGATACGCAGTATTTT.

The chain carries TRBV6-5 and TRBJ2-7; D perhaps matches TRBD1 (5 bases). Germline V gives CDR1 MNHEY, CDR2 SVGAGI. This CDR3 has 15 residues. The V end was cut by 6 bases, the J end by 3 bases, with 18 bases between. The CDR3 loop is CASSQNRLSIYEQYF. The CDR3 region has the DNA TGTGCCAGCAGCCAGAACAGGTTGAGTATCTACGAGCAGTACTTC.

The chain uses TRBV7-3 and TRBJ2-1; 9 nucleotides line up with TRBD2. The CDR3 is 16 amino acids. V lost 5 bases, J lost 7 bases, and 12 bases stayed unmatched. Germline CDR1 and CDR2: SGHTA and FQGTGA. CDR3 DNA: TGTGCCAGCAGCCCAGGAATAGCGGGAGAGACGAATGAGCAGTTCTTC. It specifies CASSPGIAGETNEQFF. The full variable domain, in which reference TRBV7-3 and TRBJ2-1 provide the parts outside the CDR3, is GAGVSQTPSNKVTEKGKYVELRCDPISGHTALYWYRQSLGQGPEFLIYFQGTGAADDSGLPNDRFFAVRPEGSVSTLKIQRTERGDSAVYLCASSPGIAGETNEQFFGPGTRLTVL.

As DNA, the CDR3 is TGTGCCAGCAGTTCTAAGACCCAGGTTGACAGTCCGACCCAGTACTTC. It encodes CASSSKTQVDSPTQYF. The chain uses TRBV6-6 and TRBJ2-5; weak D call: TRBD1 (5 bases). The V gene's germline CDR1 is MNHNY and CDR2 SVGAGI (reference sequence). V lost 4 bases and J 7 bases, leaving 22 bases between the germline ends. The length of the CDR3 is 16 residues.

This clone was observed a few times. The chain links TRBV11-2 to TRBJ2-1, with a tentative D call TRBD2 (5 bases). Trimming took off 1 base at V and 6 bases at J, with 22 bases between the two ends. The CDR3 has 18 amino acids. CDR1 SGHAT and CDR2 FQNNGV come from the germline V gene. CDR3 coding DNA: TGTGCCAGCAGCTTAGTTGGGCCCGCCGAACCGGGGTTCAATGAGCAGTTCTTC. Amino acid sequence: CASSLVGPAEPGFNEQFF.

This chain joins TRBV10-3 and TRBJ2-5, with D unclear. V dropped 1 base and J dropped 4 bases, with 4 bases sitting between them. In germline, CDR1 is ENHRY, CDR2 SYGVKD. This CDR3 has 12 amino acids. CDR3 DNA: TGTGCCATCAGTGAGTTAGCAGAGACCCAGTACTTC. Translated: CAISELAETQYF.

The V gene is TRBV30, the J gene TRBJ1-3; 10 nucleotides match TRBD1. Unmatched junction bases numbered 1, after V lost 5 bases and J lost 0 bases. The germline V gene encodes CDR1 GTSNPN and CDR2 SVGIG (reference sequence). CDR3 size: 14 residues. The CDR3 here is CAWGTGDSGNTIYF. The CDR3 coding sequence is TGTGCCTGGGGGACAGGGGACTCTGGAAACACCATATATTTT.

The chain has TRBV3-1 (or the pseudogene TRBV3-2) and TRBJ2-5, with a tentative D call TRBD2 (6 bases). With 4 bases removed from V and 3 bases from J, the gap between germline ends came to 15 bases. CDR1 is LGHDT, CDR2 YNNKEL, per germline (reference sequence). This CDR3 is 15 amino acids long. The CDR3 loop reads CASSRHLALKETQYF. CDR3 nucleotides: TGTGCCAGCAGCCGCCATCTAGCGTTGAAAGAGACCCAGTACTTC.